This note documents a single TCR beta chain sequence. Its cognate antigen is unknown. The sample is drawn from a study of cytomegalovirus exposure and HLA in healthy donors. Overall study: Earlier work reported 95 million to 130 million unique TCR beta sequences from 180 million or so T cells. There were 300 to 400 genotyped donors. Of these, roughly 82% fell in the genetic ancestry cluster associated with self-reported Caucasian donors. Study-level results: The study flagged some 170 TCR beta chains as cytomegalovirus-associated. An analysis done earlier found most TCR beta V segments productive about 90% or about 30% of the time.

Vbeta (60) and Jbeta (13) primers were used in the PCR. Only in-frame clones appear in the TCRdb table, and some are missing; sequencing was by immunoSEQ multiplex PCR. The sample consists of around 150,000 clones, more than 75% of them appearing once. Germline CDR1 is SGHNT and CDR2 is YYREEE (reference sequence). This CDR3 is 13 amino acids long. Trimming took 2 bases from V and 4 from J, leaving 10 bases between them. The receptor was isolated from a man aged 18 to 30 in good health and CMV-seropositive. Sequences were obtained from PBMCs. This chain links TRBV5-4 with TRBJ2-7, with D tentatively TRBD1 (5 bases). CDR3 nucleotide sequence: TGTGCCAGCAGCTTAGACAGAGGATACGAGCAGTACTTC. This codes for CASSLDRGYEQYF. The whole variable domain, filled in from reference TRBV5-4 and TRBJ2-7, reads ETGVTQSPTHLIKTRGQQVTLRCSSQSGHNTVSWYQQALGQGPQFIFQYYREEENGRGNFPPRFSGLQFPNYSSELNVNALELDDSALYLCASSLDRGYEQYFGPGTRLTVT.